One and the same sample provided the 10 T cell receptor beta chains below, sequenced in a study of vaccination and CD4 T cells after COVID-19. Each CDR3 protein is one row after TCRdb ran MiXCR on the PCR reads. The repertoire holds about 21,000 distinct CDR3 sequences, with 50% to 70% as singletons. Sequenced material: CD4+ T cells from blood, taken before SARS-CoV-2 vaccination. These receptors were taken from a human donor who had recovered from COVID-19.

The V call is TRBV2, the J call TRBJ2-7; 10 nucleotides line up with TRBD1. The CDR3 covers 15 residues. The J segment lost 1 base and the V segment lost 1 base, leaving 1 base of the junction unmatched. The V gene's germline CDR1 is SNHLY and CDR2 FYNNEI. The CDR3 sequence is CASSEGTGGSYEQYF. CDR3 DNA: TGTGCCAGCAGTGAAGGGACAGGGGGGTCCTACGAGCAGTACTTC.

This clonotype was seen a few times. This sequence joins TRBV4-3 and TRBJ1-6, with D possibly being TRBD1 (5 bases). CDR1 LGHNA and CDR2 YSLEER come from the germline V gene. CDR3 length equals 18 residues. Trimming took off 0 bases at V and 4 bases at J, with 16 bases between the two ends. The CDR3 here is CASSQDWGVYPYNSPLHF. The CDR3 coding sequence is TGCGCCAGCAGCCAAGATTGGGGGGTTTACCCTTATAATTCACCCCTCCACTTT.

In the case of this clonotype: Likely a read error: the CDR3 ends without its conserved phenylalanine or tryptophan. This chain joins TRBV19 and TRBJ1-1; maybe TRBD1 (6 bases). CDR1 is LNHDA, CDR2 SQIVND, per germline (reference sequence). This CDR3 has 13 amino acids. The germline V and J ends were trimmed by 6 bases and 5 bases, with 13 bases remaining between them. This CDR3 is CASRRGGGTEAFL. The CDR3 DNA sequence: TGTGCCAGTAGGCGGGGAGGGGGGACTGAAGCTTTCCTT.

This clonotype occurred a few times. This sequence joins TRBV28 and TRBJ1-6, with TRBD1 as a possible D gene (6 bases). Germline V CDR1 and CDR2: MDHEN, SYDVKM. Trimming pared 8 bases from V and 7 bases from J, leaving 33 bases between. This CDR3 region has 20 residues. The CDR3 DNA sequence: TGTGCCAGCCCGAGGGGGTCATGGTATCCCTATCGAGCGGGGAATTCACCCCTCCACTTT. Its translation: CASPRGSWYPYRAGNSPLHF.

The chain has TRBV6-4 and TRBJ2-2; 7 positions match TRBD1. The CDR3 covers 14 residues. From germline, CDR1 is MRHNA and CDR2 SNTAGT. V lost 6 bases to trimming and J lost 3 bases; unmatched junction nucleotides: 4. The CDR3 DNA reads TGTGCCAGCAGATCACAGGGGTACACCGGGGAGCTGTTTTTT. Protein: CASRSQGYTGELFF.

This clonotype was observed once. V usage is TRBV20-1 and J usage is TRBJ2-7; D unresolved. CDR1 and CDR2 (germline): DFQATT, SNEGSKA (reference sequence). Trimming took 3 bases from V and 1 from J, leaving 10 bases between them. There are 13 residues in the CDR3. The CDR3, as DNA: TGCAGTGCTAGTTCGCCGGCATCCTACGAGCAGTACTTC. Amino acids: CSASSPASYEQYF.

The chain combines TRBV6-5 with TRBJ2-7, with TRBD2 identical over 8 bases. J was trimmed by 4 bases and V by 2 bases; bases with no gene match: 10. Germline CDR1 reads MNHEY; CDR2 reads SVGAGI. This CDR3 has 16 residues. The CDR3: CASSYAPLAGSYEQYF. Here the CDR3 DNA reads TGTGCCAGCAGTTACGCCCCTCTAGCGGGTTCTTACGAGCAGTACTTC.

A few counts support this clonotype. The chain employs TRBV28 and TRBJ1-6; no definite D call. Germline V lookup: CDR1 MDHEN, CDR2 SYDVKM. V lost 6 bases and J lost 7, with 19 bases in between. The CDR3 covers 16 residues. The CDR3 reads CASRESRRRLNSPLHF. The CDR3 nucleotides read TGTGCCAGCAGGGAATCCCGCAGGAGATTAAATTCACCCCTCCACTTT.

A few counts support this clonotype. Here the CDR3 DNA reads TGTGCCAGCAGATGGGGGACAGTTCGTAATTCACCCCTCCACTTT. This sequence encodes CASRWGTVRNSPLHF. This sequence joins TRBV6-1 and TRBJ1-6, with TRBD1 matching 7 bases. The germline V gene has CDR1 MNHNS and CDR2 SASEGT. The CDR3 is made up of 15 amino acids. The V gene end was trimmed by 6 bases and the J gene end by 6 bases; junction bases not matched to a gene: 8.

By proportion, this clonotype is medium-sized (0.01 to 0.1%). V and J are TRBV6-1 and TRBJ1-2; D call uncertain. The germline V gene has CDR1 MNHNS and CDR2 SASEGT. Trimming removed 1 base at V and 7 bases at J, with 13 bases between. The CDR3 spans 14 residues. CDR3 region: CASSEVGASVGYTF. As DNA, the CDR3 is TGTGCCAGCAGTGAAGTCGGTGCATCCGTTGGCTACACCTTC.